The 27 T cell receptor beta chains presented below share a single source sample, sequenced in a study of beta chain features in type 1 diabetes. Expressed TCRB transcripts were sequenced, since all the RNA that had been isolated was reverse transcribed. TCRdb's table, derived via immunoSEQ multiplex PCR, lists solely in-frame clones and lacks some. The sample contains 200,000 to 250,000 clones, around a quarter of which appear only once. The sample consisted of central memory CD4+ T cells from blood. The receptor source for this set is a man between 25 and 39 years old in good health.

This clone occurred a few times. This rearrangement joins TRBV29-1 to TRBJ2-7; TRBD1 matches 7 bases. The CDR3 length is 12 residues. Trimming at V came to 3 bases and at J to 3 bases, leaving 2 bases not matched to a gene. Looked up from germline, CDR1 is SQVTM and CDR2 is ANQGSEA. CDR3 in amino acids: CSVETGRYEQYF. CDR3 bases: TGCAGCGTTGAGACAGGGCGCTACGAGCAGTACTTC.

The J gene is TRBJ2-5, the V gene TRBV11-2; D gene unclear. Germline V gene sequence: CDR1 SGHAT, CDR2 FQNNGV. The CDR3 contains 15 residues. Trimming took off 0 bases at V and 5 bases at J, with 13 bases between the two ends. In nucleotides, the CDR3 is TGTGCCAGCAGCTTAGACCGACTGCCTGGGGAGACCCAGTACTTC. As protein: CASSLDRLPGETQYF.

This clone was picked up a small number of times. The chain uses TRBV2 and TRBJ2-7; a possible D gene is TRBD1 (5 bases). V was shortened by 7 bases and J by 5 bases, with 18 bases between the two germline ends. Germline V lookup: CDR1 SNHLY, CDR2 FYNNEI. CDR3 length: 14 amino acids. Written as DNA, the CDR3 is TGTGCCAGCACCGGAATCACTCCAGGGCACGAGCAGTACTTC. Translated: CASTGITPGHEQYF.

The CDR3 spells CASSIKRDYEQYF. In DNA form, the CDR3 reads TGTGCCAGTAGTATAAAGAGGGACTACGAGCAGTACTTC. The chain employs TRBV19 and TRBJ2-7, with D possibly TRBD2 on 5 matching bases. CDR1 and CDR2 from the germline V gene are LNHDA and SQIVND (reference sequence). The ends were cut back, 2 bases at V and 3 bases at J, with 8 bases in the middle. The CDR3 runs to 13 residues.

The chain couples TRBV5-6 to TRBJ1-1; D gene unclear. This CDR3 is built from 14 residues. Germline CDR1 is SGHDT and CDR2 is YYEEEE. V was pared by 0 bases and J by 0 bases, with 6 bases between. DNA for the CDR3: TGTGCCAGCAGCTTGGTAGGGCTGAACACTGAAGCTTTCTTT. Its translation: CASSLVGLNTEAFF.

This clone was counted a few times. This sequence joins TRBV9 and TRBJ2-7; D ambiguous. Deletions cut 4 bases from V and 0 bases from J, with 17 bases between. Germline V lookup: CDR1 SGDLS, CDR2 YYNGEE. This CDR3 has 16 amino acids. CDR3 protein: CASSPDRHAGSYEQYF. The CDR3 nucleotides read TGTGCCAGCAGCCCAGACCGACACGCCGGCTCCTACGAGCAGTACTTC.

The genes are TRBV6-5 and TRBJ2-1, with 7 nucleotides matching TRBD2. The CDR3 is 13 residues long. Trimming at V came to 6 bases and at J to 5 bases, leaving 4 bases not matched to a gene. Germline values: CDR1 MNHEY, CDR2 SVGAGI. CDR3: CASSHGLDNEQFF. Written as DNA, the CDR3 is TGTGCCAGCAGCCATGGACTAGACAATGAGCAGTTCTTC.

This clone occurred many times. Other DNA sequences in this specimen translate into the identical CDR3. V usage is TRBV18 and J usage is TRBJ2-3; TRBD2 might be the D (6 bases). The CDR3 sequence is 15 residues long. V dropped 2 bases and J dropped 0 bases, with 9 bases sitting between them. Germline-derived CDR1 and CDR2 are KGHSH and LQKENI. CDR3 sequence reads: CASSPVGGSTDTQYF. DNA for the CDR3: TGTGCCAGCTCACCAGTGGGGGGTAGCACAGATACGCAGTATTTT. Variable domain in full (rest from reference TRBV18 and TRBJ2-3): NAGVMQNPRHLVRRRGQEARLRCSPMKGHSHVYWYRQLPEEGLKFMVYLQKENIIDESGMPKERFSAEFPKEGPSILRIQQVVRGDSAAYFCASSPVGGSTDTQYFGPGTRLTVL.

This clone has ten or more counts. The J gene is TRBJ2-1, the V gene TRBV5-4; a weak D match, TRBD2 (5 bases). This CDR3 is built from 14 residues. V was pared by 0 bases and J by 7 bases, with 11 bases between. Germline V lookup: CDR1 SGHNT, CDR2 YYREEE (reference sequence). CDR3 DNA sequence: TGTGCCAGCAGCTTGGTGCTAGCTCCGAATGAGCAGTTCTTC. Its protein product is CASSLVLAPNEQFF.

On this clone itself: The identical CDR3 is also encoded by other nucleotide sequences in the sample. This chain's CDR3 is CASSQQETQYF. DNA of the CDR3: TGTGCCAGCTCCCAGCAAGAGACCCAGTACTTC. The chain links TRBV18 to TRBJ2-5; D is ambiguous. Trimming pared 6 bases from V and 2 bases from J, leaving 4 bases between. The CDR3 has 11 residues. Germline V gene data show CDR1 as KGHSH and CDR2 as LQKENI.

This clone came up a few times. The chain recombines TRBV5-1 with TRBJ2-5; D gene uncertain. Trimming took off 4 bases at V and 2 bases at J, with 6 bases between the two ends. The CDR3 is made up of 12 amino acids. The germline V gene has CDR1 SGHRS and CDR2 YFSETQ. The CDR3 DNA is TGCGCCAGCAGCCTGAATCAAGAGACCCAGTACTTC. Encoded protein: CASSLNQETQYF. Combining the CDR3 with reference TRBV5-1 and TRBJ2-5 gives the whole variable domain KAGVTQTPRYLIKTRGQQVTLSCSPISGHRSVSWYQQTPGQGLQFLFEYFSETQRNKGNFPGRFSGRQFSNSRSEMNVSTLELGDSALYLCASSLNQETQYFGPGTRLLVL.

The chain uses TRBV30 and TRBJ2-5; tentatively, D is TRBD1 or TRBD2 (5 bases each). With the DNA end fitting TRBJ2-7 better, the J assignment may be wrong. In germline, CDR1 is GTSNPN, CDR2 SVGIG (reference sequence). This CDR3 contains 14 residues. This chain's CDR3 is CAWSRDGLSNEQYF. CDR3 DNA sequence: TGTGCCTGGAGTCGGGACGGACTGTCGAACGAGCAGTACTTC.

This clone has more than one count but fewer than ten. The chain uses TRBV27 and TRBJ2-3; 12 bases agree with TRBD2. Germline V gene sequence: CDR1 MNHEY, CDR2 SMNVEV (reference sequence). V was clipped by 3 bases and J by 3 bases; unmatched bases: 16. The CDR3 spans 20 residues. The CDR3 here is CASSFAPGLAGGGATDTQYF. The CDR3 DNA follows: TGTGCCAGCAGTTTCGCACCGGGACTAGCGGGCGGAGGGGCAACAGATACGCAGTATTTT.

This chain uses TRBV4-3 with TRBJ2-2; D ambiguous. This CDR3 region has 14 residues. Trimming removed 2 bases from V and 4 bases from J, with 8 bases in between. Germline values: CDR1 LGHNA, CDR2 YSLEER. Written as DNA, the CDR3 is TGCGCCAGCAGCCAAAAACCTGCCACCGGGGAGCTGTTTTTT. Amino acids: CASSQKPATGELFF.

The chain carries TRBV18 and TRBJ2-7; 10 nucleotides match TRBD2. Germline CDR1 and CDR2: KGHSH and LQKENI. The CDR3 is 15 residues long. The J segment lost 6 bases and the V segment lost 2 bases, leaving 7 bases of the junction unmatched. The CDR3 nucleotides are TGTGCCAGCTCACCAAATCTAGCGGGAGAAGCCGAGCAGTACTTC. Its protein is CASSPNLAGEAEQYF.

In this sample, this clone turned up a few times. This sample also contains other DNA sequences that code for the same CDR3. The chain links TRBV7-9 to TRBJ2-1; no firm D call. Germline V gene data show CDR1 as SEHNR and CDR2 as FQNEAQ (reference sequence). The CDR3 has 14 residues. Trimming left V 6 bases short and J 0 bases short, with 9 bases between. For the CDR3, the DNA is TGTGCCAGCAGTCCGGGTAGCTCCTACAATGAGCAGTTCTTC. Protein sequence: CASSPGSSYNEQFF.

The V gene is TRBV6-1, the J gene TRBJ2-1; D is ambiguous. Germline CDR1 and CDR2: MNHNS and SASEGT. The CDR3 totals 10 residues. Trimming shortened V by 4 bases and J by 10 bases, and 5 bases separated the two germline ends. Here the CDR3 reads CASSAGEQFF. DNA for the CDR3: TGTGCCAGCAGTGCCGGGGAGCAGTTCTTC.

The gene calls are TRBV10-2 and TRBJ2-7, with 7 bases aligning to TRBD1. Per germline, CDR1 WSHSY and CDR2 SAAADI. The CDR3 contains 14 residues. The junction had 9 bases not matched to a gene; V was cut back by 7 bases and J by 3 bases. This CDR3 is CASTPTTGFYEQYF. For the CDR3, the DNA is TGCGCCAGCACCCCCACGACAGGGTTCTACGAGCAGTACTTC.

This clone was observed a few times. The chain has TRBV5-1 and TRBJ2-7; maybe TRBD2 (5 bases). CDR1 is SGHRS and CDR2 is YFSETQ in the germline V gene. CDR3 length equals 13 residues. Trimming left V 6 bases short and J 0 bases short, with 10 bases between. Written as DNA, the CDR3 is TGCGCCAGCAACCAAGGGAGCTCCTACGAGCAGTACTTC. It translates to CASNQGSSYEQYF.

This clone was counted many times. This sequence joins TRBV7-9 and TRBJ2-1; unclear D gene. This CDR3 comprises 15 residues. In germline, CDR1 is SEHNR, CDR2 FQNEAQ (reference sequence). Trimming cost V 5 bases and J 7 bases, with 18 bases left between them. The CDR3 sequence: CASSLPRRFGNEQFF. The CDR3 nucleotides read TGTGCCAGCAGCCTACCCCGTCGGTTTGGGAATGAGCAGTTCTTC.

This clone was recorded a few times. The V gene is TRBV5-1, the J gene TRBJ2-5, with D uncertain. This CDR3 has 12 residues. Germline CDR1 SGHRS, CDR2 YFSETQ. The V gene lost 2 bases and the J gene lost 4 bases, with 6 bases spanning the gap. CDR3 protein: CASSFPGETQYF. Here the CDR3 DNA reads TGCGCCAGCAGCTTCCCGGGAGAGACCCAGTACTTC.

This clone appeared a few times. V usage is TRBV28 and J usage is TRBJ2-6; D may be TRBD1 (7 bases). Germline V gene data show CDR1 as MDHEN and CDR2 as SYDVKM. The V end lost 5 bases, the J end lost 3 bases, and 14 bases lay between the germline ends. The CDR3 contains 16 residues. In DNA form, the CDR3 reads TGTGCCAGCAGTCCCGCAGGGGGAGGTGGGGCCAACGTCCTGACTTTC. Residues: CASSPAGGGGANVLTF.

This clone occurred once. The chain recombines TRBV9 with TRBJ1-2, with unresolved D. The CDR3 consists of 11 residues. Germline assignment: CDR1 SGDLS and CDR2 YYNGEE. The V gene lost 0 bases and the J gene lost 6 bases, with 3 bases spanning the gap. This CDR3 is CASSVEHGYTF. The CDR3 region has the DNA TGTGCCAGCAGCGTAGAGCATGGCTACACCTTC.

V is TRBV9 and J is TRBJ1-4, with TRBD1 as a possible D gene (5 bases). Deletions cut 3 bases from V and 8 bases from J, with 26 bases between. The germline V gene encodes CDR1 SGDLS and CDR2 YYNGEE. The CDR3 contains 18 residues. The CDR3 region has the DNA TGTGCCAGCAGCGGAAGACAGAGGAGTATTTTCAGGGACGAAAAACTGTTTTTT. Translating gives CASSGRQRSIFRDEKLFF.

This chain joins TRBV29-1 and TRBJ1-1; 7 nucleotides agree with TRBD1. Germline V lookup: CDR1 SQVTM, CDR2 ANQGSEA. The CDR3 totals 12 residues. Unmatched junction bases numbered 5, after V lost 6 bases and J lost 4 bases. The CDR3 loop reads CSVNRGPTEAFF. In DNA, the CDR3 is TGCAGCGTAAACAGGGGACCCACTGAAGCTTTCTTT.

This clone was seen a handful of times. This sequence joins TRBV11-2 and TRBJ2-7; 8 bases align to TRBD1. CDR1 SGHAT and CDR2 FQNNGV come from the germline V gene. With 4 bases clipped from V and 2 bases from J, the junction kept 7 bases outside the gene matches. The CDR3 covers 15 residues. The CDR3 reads CASSSGTGTAYEQYF. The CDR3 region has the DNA TGTGCCAGCAGCTCCGGGACAGGCACCGCCTACGAGCAGTACTTC.

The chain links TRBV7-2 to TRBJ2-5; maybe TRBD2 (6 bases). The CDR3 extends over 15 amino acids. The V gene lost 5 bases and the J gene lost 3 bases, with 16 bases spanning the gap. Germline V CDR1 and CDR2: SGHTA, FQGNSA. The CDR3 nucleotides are TGTGCCAGCAGCCAGAGGGGCGGGACGAAAGAGACCCAGTACTTC. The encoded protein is CASSQRGGTKETQYF.